This is a list of T cell receptor beta chains from one sample in a study of blood T cells in healthy people across ages. TCRdb reanalysed the 5' RACE reads using MiXCR and keeps one entry per CDR3 protein. The sample holds 800,000 to 950,000 distinct CDR3 sequences, around 29% seen once. These data were also reused for a study on T cells of mothers and their children.

Material: blood. The receptors were gathered from a woman in her 40s in good health. CDR3s include the opening cysteine and the closing phenylalanine or tryptophan. A D gene is named only where the DNA matches it firmly. The size field is filled for only some rows; it gives once, few, many or a size class.

V gene: TRBV4-1
J gene: TRBJ1-2
D gene: .
clone size: few
CDR3 DNA: TGCGCCAGCAGCCAAGACAGGACCAAGGTGCGGGGCTACACCTTC
CDR3 protein: CASSQDRTKVRGYTF

V gene: TRBV4-1
J gene: TRBJ2-3
D gene: TRBD2
clone size: .
CDR3 DNA: TGCGCCAGCAGCCAGGTAGCGGGGAGCACAGATACGCAGTATTTT
CDR3 protein: CASSQVAGSTDTQYF

V gene: TRBV10-2
J gene: TRBJ1-5
D gene: .
clone size: few
CDR3 DNA: TGCGCCAGCAGTGATGAAGGGGCATGGCAGCCCCAGCATTTT
CDR3 protein: CASSDEGAWQPQHF

V gene: TRBV2
J gene: TRBJ1-2
D gene: TRBD1
clone size: .
CDR3 DNA: TGTGCCAGCGGAAAGGACAGGGACGGCTATGGCTACACCTTC
CDR3 protein: CASGKDRDGYGYTF

V gene: TRBV4-3
J gene: TRBJ1-2
D gene: .
clone size: few
CDR3 DNA: TGCGTCAGCAGCCAAGCAGAGGGGCCGGCTCCCTATGGCTACACCTTC
CDR3 protein: CVSSQAEGPAPYGYTF

V gene: TRBV4-1
J gene: TRBJ2-1
D gene: .
clone size: few
CDR3 DNA: TGCGCCAGCAGCCAAGAGGGTCCGGGACCCTACAATGAGCAGTTCTTC
CDR3 protein: CASSQEGPGPYNEQFF

V gene: TRBV5-1
J gene: TRBJ2-1
D gene: .
clone size: few
CDR3 DNA: TGCGCCAGTGCCCGGGATTCCTCCTACAATGAGCAGTTCTTC
CDR3 protein: CASARDSSYNEQFF

V gene: TRBV4-3
J gene: TRBJ2-1
D gene: TRBD2
clone size: many
CDR3 DNA: TGCGCCAGCAGCCGAGGGACTAGCGGGGGAGGCTACAATGAGCAGTTCTTC
CDR3 protein: CASSRGTSGGGYNEQFF

V gene: TRBV5-5
J gene: TRBJ2-5
D gene: .
clone size: .
CDR3 DNA: TGTGTCAGCAGCTACGGGACTTATGGGGAGCAGTACTTC
CDR3 protein: CVSSYGTYGEQYF

V gene: TRBV12-5
J gene: TRBJ1-2
D gene: .
clone size: .
CDR3 DNA: TGTGCTAGTGTGGGGGAGGGGAACTATGGCTACACCTTC
CDR3 protein: CASVGEGNYGYTF

V gene: TRBV20-1
J gene: TRBJ2-1
D gene: .
clone size: .
CDR3 DNA: TGCAGTGCTAGAGATCCGGGGTCGGATGAGCAGTTCTTC
CDR3 protein: CSARDPGSDEQFF